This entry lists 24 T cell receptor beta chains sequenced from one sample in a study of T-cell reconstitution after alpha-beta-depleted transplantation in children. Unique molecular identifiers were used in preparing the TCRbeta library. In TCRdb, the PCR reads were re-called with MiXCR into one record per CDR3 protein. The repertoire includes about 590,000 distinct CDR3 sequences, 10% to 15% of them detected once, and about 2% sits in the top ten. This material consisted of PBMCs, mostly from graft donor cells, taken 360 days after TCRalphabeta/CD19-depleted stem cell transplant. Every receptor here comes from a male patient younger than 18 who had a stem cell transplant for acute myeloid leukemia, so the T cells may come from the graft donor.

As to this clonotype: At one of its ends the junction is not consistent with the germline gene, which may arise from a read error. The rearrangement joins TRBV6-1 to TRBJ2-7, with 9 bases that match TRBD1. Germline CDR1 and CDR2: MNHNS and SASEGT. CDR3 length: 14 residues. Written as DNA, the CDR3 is TGTGCCAGCAGACGCCGGGACAGGGCCCAATCGATAGACTTC. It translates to CASRRRDRAQSIDF.

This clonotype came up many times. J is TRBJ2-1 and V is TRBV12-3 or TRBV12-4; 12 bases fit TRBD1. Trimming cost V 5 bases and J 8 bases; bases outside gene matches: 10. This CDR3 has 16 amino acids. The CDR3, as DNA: TGTGCCAGCAGTGACACCGGGACAGGGGGCAAGTATGAGCAGTTCTTC. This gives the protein CASSDTGTGGKYEQFF.

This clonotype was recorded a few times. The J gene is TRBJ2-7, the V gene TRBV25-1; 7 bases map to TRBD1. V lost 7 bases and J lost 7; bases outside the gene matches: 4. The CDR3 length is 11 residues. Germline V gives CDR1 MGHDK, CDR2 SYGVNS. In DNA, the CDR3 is TGTGCCAGCACCAAGACAGGGGAGCAGTACTTC. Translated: CASTKTGEQYF.

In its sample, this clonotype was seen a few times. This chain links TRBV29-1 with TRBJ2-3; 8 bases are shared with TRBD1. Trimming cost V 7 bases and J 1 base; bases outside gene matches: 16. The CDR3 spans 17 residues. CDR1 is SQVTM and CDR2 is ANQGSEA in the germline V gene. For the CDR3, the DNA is TGCAGCGACCCCGTAGTTTTGGACAGGGATGGCACAGATACGCAGTATTTT. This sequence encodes CSDPVVLDRDGTDTQYF.

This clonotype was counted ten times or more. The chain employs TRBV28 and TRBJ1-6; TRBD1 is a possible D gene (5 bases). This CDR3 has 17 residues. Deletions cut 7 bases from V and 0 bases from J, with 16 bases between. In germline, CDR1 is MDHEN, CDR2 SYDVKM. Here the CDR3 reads CASIRTLWSSYNSPLHF. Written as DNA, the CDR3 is TGTGCCAGCATCCGGACATTATGGAGCTCCTATAATTCACCCCTCCACTTT.

The CDR3 reads CASSLWGGPPYYEQYF. The CDR3 DNA follows: TGTGCCAGCAGTTTATGGGGCGGCCCCCCATACTACGAGCAGTACTTC. The V call is TRBV28, the J call TRBJ2-7, with unresolved D. The CDR3 loop spans 16 amino acids. Germline values: CDR1 MDHEN, CDR2 SYDVKM. V lost 0 bases and J 3 bases, leaving 15 bases between the germline ends.

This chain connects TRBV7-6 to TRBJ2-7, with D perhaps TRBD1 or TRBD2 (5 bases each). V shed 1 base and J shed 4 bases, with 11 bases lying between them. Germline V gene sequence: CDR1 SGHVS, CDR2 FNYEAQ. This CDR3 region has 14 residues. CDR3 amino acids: CASSLEVGVYEQYF. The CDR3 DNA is TGTGCCAGCAGCTTAGAGGTGGGGGTTTACGAGCAGTACTTC.

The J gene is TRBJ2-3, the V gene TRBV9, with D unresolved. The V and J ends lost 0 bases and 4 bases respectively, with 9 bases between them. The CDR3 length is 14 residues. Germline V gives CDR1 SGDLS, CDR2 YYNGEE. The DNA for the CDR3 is TGTGCCAGCAGCGTAGGAGGTGCCGCAGATACGCAGTATTTT. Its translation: CASSVGGAADTQYF.

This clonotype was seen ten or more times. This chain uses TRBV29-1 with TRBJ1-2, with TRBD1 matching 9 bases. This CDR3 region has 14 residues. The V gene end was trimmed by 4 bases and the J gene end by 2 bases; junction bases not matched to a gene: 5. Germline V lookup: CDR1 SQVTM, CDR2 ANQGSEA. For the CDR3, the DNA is TGCAGCGTTGGGGGGACAGGGACAAACTATGGCTACACCTTC. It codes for CSVGGTGTNYGYTF.

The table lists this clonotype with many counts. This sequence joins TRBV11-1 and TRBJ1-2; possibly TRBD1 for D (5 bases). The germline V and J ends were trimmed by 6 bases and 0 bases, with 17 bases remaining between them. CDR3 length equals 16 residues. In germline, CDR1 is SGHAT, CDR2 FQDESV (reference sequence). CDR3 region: CASSRDHRRPNYGYTF. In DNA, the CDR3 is TGTGCCAGCAGTCGAGATCACAGGAGGCCTAACTATGGCTACACCTTC.

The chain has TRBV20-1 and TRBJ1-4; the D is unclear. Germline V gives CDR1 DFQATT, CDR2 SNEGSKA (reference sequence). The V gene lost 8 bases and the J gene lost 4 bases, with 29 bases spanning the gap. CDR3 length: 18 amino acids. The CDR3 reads CSPRKQPGLTRSNEKLFF. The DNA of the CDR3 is TGCAGTCCCCGGAAACAGCCCGGGTTAACCAGGAGTAATGAAAAACTGTTTTTT.

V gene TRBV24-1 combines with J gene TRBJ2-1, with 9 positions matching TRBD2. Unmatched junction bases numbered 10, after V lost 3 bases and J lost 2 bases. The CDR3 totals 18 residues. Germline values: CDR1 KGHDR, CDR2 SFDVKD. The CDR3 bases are TGTGCCACCAGTGATCACGTGAGCGGGAGGCCCCCCTACAATGAGCAGTTCTTC. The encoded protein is CATSDHVSGRPPYNEQFF.

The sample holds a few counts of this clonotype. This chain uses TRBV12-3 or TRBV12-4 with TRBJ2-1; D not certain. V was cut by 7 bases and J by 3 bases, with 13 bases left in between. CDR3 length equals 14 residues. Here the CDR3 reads CASTKRTDYNEQFF. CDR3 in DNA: TGTGCCAGCACTAAAAGAACAGACTACAATGAGCAGTTCTTC.

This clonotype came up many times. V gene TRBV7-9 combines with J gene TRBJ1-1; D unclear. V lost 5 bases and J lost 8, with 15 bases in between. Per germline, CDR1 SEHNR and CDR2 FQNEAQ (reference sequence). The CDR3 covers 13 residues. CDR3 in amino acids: CASSREEGLEAFF. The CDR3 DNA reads TGTGCCAGCAGCCGAGAGGAGGGTTTGGAAGCTTTCTTT.

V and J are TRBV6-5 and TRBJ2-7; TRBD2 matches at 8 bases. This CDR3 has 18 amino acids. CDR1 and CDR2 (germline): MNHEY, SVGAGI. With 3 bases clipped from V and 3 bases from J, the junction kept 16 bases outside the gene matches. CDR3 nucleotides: TGTGCCAGCAGTTATCCGAGCGGGAGCTTTCGGGTGGGCTACGAGCAGTACTTC. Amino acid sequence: CASSYPSGSFRVGYEQYF.

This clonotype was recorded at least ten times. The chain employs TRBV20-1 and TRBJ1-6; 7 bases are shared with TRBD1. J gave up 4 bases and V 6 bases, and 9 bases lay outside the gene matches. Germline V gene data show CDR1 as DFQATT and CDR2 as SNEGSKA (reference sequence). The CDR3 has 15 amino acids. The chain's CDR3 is CSAFDRARYNSPLHF. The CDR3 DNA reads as TGCAGTGCATTCGACAGGGCTCGATATAATTCACCCCTCCACTTT.

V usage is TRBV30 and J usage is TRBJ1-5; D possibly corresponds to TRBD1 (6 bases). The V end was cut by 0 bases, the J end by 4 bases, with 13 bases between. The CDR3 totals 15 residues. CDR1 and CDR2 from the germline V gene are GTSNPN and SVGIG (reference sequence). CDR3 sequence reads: CAWSVPQGRNQPQHF. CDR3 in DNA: TGTGCCTGGAGTGTACCACAGGGACGGAATCAGCCCCAGCATTTT. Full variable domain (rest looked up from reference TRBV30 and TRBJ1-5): SQTIHQWPATLVQPVGSPLSLECTVEGTSNPNLYWYRQAAGRGLQLLFYSVGIGQISSEVPQNLSASRPQDRQFILSSKKLLLSDSGFYLCAWSVPQGRNQPQHFGDGTRLSIL.

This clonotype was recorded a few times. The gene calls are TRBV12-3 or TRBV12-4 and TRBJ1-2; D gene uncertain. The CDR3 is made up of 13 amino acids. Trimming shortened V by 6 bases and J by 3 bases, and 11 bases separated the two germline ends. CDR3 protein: CASSPGSYYGYTF. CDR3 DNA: TGTGCCAGCAGCCCAGGATCCTACTATGGCTACACCTTC.

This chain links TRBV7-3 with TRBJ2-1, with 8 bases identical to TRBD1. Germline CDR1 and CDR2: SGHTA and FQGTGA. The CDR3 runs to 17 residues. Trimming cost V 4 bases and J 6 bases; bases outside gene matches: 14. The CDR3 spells CASSSTGAAIRGNEQFF. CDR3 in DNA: TGTGCCAGCAGCTCGACAGGGGCAGCGATTCGAGGCAATGAGCAGTTCTTC.

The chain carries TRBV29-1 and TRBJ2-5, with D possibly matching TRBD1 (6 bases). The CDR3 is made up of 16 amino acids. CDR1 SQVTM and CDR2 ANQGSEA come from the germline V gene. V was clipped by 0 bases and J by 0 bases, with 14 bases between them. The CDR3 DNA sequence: TGCAGCGTTGAAGAGCGGCCTCAGGGGAACCAAGAGACCCAGTACTTC. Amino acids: CSVEERPQGNQETQYF.

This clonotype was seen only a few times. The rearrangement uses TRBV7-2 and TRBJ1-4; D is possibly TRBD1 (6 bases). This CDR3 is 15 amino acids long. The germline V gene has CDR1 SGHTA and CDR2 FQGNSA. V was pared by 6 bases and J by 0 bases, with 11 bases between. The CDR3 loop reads CASRTTGTTNEKLFF. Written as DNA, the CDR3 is TGTGCCAGCAGAACTACAGGGACAACTAATGAAAAACTGTTTTTT.

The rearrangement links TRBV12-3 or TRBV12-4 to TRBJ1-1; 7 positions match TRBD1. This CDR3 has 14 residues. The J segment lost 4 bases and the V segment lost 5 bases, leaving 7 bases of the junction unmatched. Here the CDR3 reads CASSQGGLGTEAFF. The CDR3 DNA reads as TGTGCCAGCAGTCAGGGGGGGCTGGGCACTGAAGCTTTCTTT.

In nucleotides, the CDR3 is TGCAGTGCTCCCCGCGTGACAGTCACAGATACGCAGTATTTT. Translating gives CSAPRVTVTDTQYF. The chain couples TRBV20-1 to TRBJ2-3; a possible D gene is TRBD1 (5 bases). Trimming took 5 bases from V and 2 from J, leaving 14 bases between them. Germline CDR1 reads DFQATT; CDR2 reads SNEGSKA (reference sequence). The CDR3 sequence is 14 residues long.

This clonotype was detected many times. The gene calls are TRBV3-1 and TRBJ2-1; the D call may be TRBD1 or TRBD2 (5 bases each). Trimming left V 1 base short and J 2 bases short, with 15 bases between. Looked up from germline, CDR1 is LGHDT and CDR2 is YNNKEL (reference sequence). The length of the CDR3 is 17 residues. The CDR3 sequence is CASSQARGVKTYNEQFF. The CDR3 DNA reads TGTGCCAGCAGCCAAGCCAGAGGGGTGAAGACCTACAATGAGCAGTTCTTC.